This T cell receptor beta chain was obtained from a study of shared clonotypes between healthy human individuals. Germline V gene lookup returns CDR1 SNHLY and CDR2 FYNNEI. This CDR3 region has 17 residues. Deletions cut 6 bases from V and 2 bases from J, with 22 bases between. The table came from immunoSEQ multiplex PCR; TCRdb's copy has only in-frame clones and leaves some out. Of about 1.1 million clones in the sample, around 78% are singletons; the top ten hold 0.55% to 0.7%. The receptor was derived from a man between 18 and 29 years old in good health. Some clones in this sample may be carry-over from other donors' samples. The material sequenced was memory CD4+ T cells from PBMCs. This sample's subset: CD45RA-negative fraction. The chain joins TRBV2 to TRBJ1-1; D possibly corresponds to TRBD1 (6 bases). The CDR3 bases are TGTGCCAGCAGGGCTCCTGGGGGCCGTCCTTCAAACACTGAAGCTTTCTTT. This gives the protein CASRAPGGRPSNTEAFF.